This T cell receptor (beta chain) was documented in a study of CD8+CD57+ T cells in acquired aplastic anemia. On the study more broadly: Sorted CD4+ and CD8+ cells gave a mean 3.2 ug DNA, range roughly 0.2 to 27.4 ug. Study-wide findings and caveats: Patients and healthy controls showed no significant CD8+ Simpson's diversity difference. Patients and controls shared approximately 28 CD8+ CDR3 sequences.

As regards this clonotype: Its antigen is currently unknown. The conserved closing phenylalanine or tryptophan is absent in this CDR3, likely reflecting a read error. The DNA is omitted, as the CDR3 cannot be located on it reliably, and the CDR3 follows TCRdb's listing.

The germline CDR1 and CDR2 sequences are SNHLY and FYNNEI. The length of the CDR3 is 16 amino acids, counting both ends. Profiling of TCR beta VDJ combinations and CDR3 sequences used genomic DNA as template. MiXCR, applied by TCRdb to the reads, yields one record per CDR3 protein. This sample carries about 270,000 distinct CDR3 sequences, less than 85% of them seen once, and the ten largest clones take 42%. Sequenced patients had shown CD8+CD57+ cell expansion by flow cytometry. The chain combines TRBV2 with TRBJ2-1; the listed D gene, TRBD1, was not tested against the DNA. This TCR came from a human donor with aplastic anemia. Sample: sorted CD4+, CD8+, or CD8+CD57+ T cells (not recorded which) from PBMCs. CDR3 protein: CASSQGGTNGQDEQSC.